A single sample is the source of the 15 T cell receptor beta chains below, sequenced in a study of graft-versus-host responses after intestinal transplantation. These receptors are not linked to any known antigen. TCRdb keeps only in-frame clones here, not all; method: immunoSEQ multiplex PCR. The sample carries 90,000 to 130,000 clones, around 93% recorded once. Sequences were derived from unstimulated CD8+ T cells sorted from spleen or lymph node cells, sampled before intestinal transplant. The receptors were gathered from a human donor who received an intestinal transplant.

The chain couples TRBV19 to TRBJ2-7, with D perhaps TRBD1 or TRBD2 (5 bases each). Trimming took 5 bases from V and 2 from J, leaving 16 bases between them. CDR1 and CDR2 (germline): LNHDA, SQIVND (reference sequence). This CDR3 contains 15 residues. The CDR3 DNA sequence: TGTGCCAGTAGTCAAGAGGGGTATCCGACCTACGAGCAGTACTTC. Translating gives CASSQEGYPTYEQYF.

The chain couples TRBV25-1 to TRBJ1-1; possibly TRBD1 for D (6 bases). Germline CDR1 reads MGHDK; CDR2 reads SYGVNS. This CDR3 is 14 amino acids long. V was trimmed by 5 bases and J by 3 bases, leaving 13 bases between them. CDR3 nucleotides: TGTGCCAGCAGTAGGGACACTCTATACACTGAAGCTTTCTTT. Translating it yields CASSRDTLYTEAFF.

The chain uses TRBV29-1 and TRBJ1-1; no reliable D call. The CDR3 runs 12 residues. Germline V CDR1 and CDR2: SQVTM, ANQGSEA. The V gene lost 3 bases and the J gene lost 1 base, with 6 bases spanning the gap. In nucleotides, the CDR3 is TGCAGCGTTGATATAGGGAACACTGAAGCTTTCTTT. Translated: CSVDIGNTEAFF.

Points on this clone: This sample includes further DNA sequences coding for the same CDR3. This chain links TRBV6-5 with TRBJ2-1; TRBD2 might be the D (6 bases). Trimming stripped 3 bases from V and 0 bases from J, with 9 bases between. CDR1 is MNHEY and CDR2 is SVGAGI in the germline V gene. This CDR3 spans 15 amino acids. The CDR3 is CASSYSGSSYNEQFF. The CDR3 coding sequence is TGTGCCAGCAGTTATAGCGGTAGCTCCTACAATGAGCAGTTCTTC.

The rearrangement joins TRBV5-6 to TRBJ2-1, with D perhaps assigned TRBD1 or TRBD2 (5 bases each). V was trimmed by 7 bases and J by 5 bases, leaving 16 bases between them. Germline V gene lookup returns CDR1 SGHDT and CDR2 YYEEEE. The CDR3 consists of 14 residues. CDR3 bases: TGTGCCAGCGGGTTCTGGGACCACGACAATGAGCAGTTCTTC. Translation: CASGFWDHDNEQFF.

This chain uses TRBV6-1 with TRBJ2-7; D gene unclear. Trimming cost V 8 bases and J 4 bases, with 12 bases left between them. Looked up from germline, CDR1 is MNHNS and CDR2 is SASEGT. The CDR3 length is 12 residues. CDR3 residues: CASLTLGYEQYF. DNA of the CDR3: TGTGCCAGCCTAACCCTTGGTTACGAGCAGTACTTC.

The rearrangement uses TRBV10-3 and TRBJ2-7, with a possible D match to TRBD2 (6 bases). Germline lookup yields CDR1 ENHRY and CDR2 SYGVKD. V lost 3 bases, J lost 1 base, and 19 bases lay in between. The CDR3 sequence is 17 residues long. The CDR3: CAISDPGTSSSSYEQYF. The CDR3 DNA sequence: TGTGCCATCAGTGACCCAGGGACTTCCTCCTCATCCTACGAGCAGTACTTC.

The V call is TRBV5-6, the J call TRBJ2-7; D remains ambiguous. Trimming removed 0 bases from V and 2 bases from J, with 3 bases in between. Germline lookup yields CDR1 SGHDT and CDR2 YYEEEE. This CDR3 comprises 12 residues. The CDR3 sequence is CASSLVPYEQYF. The CDR3 DNA reads as TGTGCCAGCAGCTTGGTACCCTACGAGCAGTACTTC.

The chain uses TRBV9 and TRBJ2-7, with D perhaps TRBD1 or TRBD2 (6 bases each). The V end lost 0 bases, the J end lost 7 bases, and 14 bases lay between the germline ends. Germline CDR1 reads SGDLS; CDR2 reads YYNGEE. CDR3 length: 14 residues. The CDR3 region has the DNA TGTGCCAGCAGCGTAGTTGATGGGGGGACAGAGCAGTACTTC. Translated, it gives CASSVVDGGTEQYF.

The chain joins TRBV7-3 to TRBJ2-7, with 11 bases lining up with TRBD1. V dropped 4 bases and J dropped 5; count of bases not matched to a gene: 1. The CDR3 spans 13 residues. Germline assignment: CDR1 SGHTA and CDR2 FQGTGA. This CDR3 reads CASSWTGGDEQYF. CDR3 in DNA: TGTGCCAGCAGCTGGACAGGGGGCGACGAGCAGTACTTC.

This clone was seen only once. The chain employs TRBV6-1 and TRBJ2-7, with 10 nucleotides matching TRBD2. The CDR3 is 14 amino acids. Looked up from germline, CDR1 is MNHNS and CDR2 is SASEGT. V lost 10 bases, J lost 4 bases, and 10 bases stayed unmatched. CDR3 coding DNA: TGTGCCACAGACGCCGCTAGCGGGAGTTACGAGCAGTACTTC. Translated: CATDAASGSYEQYF.

V usage is TRBV5-6 and J usage is TRBJ2-6, with D unresolved. The germline V gene encodes CDR1 SGHDT and CDR2 YYEEEE. The CDR3 contains 14 residues. Between the trimmed V and J ends, which lost 0 bases and 2 bases, there was a span of 3 bases. CDR3 sequence: CASSLAPGANVLTF. The CDR3, as DNA: TGTGCCAGCAGCTTGGCCCCTGGGGCCAACGTCCTGACTTTC.

V and J are TRBV5-1 and TRBJ1-4; D is unclear. CDR3 size: 14 residues. Germline V lookup: CDR1 SGHRS, CDR2 YFSETQ. V gave up 0 bases and J gave up 8 bases, with 11 bases separating them. The CDR3 is CASSLGQTSEKLFF. The CDR3 DNA reads as TGCGCCAGCAGCTTGGGGCAGACTTCCGAAAAACTGTTTTTT.

This clone has just one count. This rearrangement joins TRBV28 to TRBJ2-2, with 9 bases aligning to TRBD2. V lost 5 bases to trimming and J lost 4 bases; unmatched junction nucleotides: 8. The germline gives CDR1 MDHEN, CDR2 SYDVKM. CDR3 length equals 16 residues. In DNA, the CDR3 is TGTGCCAGCAGTCCTCTAGCGGGGCTTCGCACCGGGGAGCTGTTTTTT. Its translation is CASSPLAGLRTGELFF.

The chain joins TRBV28 to TRBJ2-5; 7 positions match TRBD1. Germline CDR1 is MDHEN and CDR2 is SYDVKM. The CDR3 loop spans 13 amino acids. V gave up 4 bases and J gave up 2 bases; unmatched junction bases: 1. The CDR3 is CASSWGQQETQYF. In nucleotides, the CDR3 is TGTGCCAGCAGTTGGGGACAGCAAGAGACCCAGTACTTC. The whole variable domain, filled in from reference TRBV28 and TRBJ2-5, reads DVKVTQSSRYLVKRTGEKVFLECVQDMDHENMFWYRQDPGLGLRLIYFSYDVKMKEKGDIPEGYSVSREKKERFSLILESASTNQTSMYLCASSWGQQETQYFGPGTRLLVL.